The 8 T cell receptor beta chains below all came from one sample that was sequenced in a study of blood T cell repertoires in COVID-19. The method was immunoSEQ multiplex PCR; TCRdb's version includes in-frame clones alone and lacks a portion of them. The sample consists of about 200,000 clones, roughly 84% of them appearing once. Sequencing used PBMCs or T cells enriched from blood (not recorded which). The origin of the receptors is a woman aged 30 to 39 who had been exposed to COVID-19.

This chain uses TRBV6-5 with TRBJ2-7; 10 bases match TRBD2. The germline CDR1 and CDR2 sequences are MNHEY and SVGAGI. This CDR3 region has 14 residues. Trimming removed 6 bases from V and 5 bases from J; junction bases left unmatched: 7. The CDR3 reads CASRPFTSGDEQYF. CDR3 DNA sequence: TGTGCCAGCAGACCCTTTACTAGCGGGGACGAGCAGTACTTC.

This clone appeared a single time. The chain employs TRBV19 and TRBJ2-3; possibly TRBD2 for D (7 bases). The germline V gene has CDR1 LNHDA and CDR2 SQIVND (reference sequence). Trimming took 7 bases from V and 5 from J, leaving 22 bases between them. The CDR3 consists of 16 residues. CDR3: CASTSLRGGIQDTQYF. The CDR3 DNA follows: TGTGCCAGTACCAGTTTGAGGGGGGGCATCCAAGATACGCAGTATTTT.

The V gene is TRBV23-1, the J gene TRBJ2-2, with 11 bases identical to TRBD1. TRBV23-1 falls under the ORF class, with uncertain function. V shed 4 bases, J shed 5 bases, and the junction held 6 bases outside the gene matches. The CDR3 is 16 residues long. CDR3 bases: TGCGCCAGCAGTCGTCCGGGACAGGGGGTAACCGGGGAGCTGTTTTTT. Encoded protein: CASSRPGQGVTGELFF.

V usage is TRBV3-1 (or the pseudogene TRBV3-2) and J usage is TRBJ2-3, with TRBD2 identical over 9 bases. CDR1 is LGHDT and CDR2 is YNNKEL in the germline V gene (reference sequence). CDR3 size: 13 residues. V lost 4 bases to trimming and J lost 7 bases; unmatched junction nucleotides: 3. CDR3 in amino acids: CASSRSGGNTQYF. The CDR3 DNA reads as TGTGCCAGCAGCCGGAGCGGGGGGAATACGCAGTATTTT.

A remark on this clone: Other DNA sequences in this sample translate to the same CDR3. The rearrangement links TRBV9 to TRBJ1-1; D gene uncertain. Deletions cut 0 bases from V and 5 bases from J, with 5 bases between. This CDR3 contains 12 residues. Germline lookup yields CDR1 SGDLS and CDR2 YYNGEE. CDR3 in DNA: TGTGCCAGCAGCGTAGGTGCGACTGAAGCTTTCTTT. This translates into CASSVGATEAFF.

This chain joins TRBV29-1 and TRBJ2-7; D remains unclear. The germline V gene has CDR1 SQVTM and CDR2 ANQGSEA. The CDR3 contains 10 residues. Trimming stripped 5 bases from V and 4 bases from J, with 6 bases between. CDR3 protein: CSVFIYEQYF. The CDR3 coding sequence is TGCAGCGTTTTTATATACGAGCAGTACTTC.

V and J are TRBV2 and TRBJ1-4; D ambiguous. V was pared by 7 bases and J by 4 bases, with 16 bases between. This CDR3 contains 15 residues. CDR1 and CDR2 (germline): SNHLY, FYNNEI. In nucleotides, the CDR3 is TGTGCCAGCAACCTTGTGGGAGCGAGTAATGAAAAACTGTTTTTT. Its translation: CASNLVGASNEKLFF. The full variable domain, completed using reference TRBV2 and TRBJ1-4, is EPEVTQTPSHQVTQMGQEVILRCVPISNHLYFYWYRQILGQKVEFLVSFYNNEISEKSEIFDDQFSVERPDGSNFTLKIRSTKLEDSAMYFCASNLVGASNEKLFFGSGTQLSVL.

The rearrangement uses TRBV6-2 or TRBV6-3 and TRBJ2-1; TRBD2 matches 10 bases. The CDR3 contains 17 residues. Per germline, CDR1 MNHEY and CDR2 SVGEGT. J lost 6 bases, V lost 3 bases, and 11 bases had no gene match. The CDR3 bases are TGTGCCAGCAGTTATGGGCCCAGCGGGGGGGCCGGCAATGAGCAGTTCTTC. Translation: CASSYGPSGGAGNEQFF.